The clone carrying this T cell receptor (beta chain) was seen at least ten times. Its antigen remains unidentified. Patients aged 18 to 65 had newly diagnosed hyperthyroidism of under 2 months' duration. Reasons for excluding patients were uncontrolled infection, other autoimmune disease, pregnancy or lactation. Clinical symptoms, serum thyroxine, TRAb, thyroid ultrasound and orbital computed tomography established diagnosis. This CDR3 has 11 amino acids. In germline, CDR1 is LGHNT, CDR2 FRNRAP. J lost 8 bases, V lost 7 bases, and 3 bases had no gene match. The investigators amplified TCR beta CDR3 regions from RNA transcripts. The study used the HTBI primer set for a first-round RT-PCR of the TCR CDR3. TCRdb fed the multiplex PCR reads into MiXCR, producing one record per CDR3 protein. Altogether roughly 380,000 distinct CDR3 sequences are present, about a fifth being singletons, with the ten largest covering 3.7%.

These data are taken from a study of T cells in Graves' hyperthyroidism and ophthalmopathy. Study-level points and caveats: Ophthalmopathy, which appeared later, was predicted by the model a median about 5.9 months before onset.

Sequencing was carried out using blood. This clonotype was obtained from a woman younger than 30 with Graves' hyperthyroidism. The gene calls are TRBV12-5 and TRBJ1-1, with 8 bases that match TRBD1. CDR3 sequence (DNA): TGTGCTAGTGTTCGGGACAGGGAAGCTTTCTTT. This encodes CASVRDREAFF.